This TCR beta chain is from a study of blood T cell repertoires in COVID-19. For the study at large: T cells, B-cell-depleted T cells, or PBMCs provided the cDNA or gDNA that served as material.

The repertoire was sequenced with immunoSEQ multiplex PCR; TCRdb's copy has only in-frame clones and lacks some. The profile shows a few hundred thousand clones, roughly 88% of them singletons. Specimen: PBMCs or T cells enriched from blood (not recorded which). This TCR derives from a woman between 50 and 59 years old who had recovered from COVID-19.

Written as DNA, the CDR3 is TGTGCCAGCAGTTTATTTCCAGGGGCGAACACCGGGGAGCTGTTTTTT. This codes for CASSLFPGANTGELFF. The chain has TRBV27 and TRBJ2-2; weak D call: TRBD1 (6 bases). Trimming shortened V by 1 base and J by 0 bases, and 9 bases separated the two germline ends. CDR3 length: 16 residues. The germline CDR1 and CDR2 sequences are MNHEY and SMNVEV (reference sequence).